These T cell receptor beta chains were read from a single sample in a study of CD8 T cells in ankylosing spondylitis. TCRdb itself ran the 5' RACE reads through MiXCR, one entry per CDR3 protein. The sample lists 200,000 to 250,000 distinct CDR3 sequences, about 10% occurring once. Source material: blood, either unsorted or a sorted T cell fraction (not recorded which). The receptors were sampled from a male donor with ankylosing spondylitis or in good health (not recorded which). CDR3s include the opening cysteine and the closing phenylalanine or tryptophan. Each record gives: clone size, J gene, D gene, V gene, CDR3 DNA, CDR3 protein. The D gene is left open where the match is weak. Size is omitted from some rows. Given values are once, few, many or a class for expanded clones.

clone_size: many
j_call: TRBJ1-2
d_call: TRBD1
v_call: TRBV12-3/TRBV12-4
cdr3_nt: TGTGCCAGCAGGGACGGGGACAGGGGGAACTATGGCTACACCTTC
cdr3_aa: CASRDGDRGNYGYTF

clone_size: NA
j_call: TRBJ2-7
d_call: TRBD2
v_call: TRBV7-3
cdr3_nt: TGTGCCAGCAGCTCCGCCGGGACTAGTTCTCGCGAGCAGTACTTC
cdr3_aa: CASSSAGTSSREQYF

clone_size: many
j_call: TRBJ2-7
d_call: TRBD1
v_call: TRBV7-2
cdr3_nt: TGTGCCAGCAGCCAATGGCGGGACAGGGCCTCCTACGAGCAGTACTTC
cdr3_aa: CASSQWRDRASYEQYF

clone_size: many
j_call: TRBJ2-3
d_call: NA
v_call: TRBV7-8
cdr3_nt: TGTGCCAGCAGCTTAGGGGTTGCGCGGGGCACAGATACGCAGTATTTT
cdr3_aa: CASSLGVARGTDTQYF

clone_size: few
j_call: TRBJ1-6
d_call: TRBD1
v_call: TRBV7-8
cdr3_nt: TGTGCCAGCAGCCTGGACAGGGGCGTGTCACCCCTCCACTTT
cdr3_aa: CASSLDRGVSPLHF

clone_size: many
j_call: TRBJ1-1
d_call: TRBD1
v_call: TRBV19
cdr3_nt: TGTGCCAGTAAGACACGGACAGGCGGCACTGAAGCTTTCTTT
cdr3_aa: CASKTRTGGTEAFF

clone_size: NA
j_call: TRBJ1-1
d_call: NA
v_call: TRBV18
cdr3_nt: TGTGCCAGCTCACCGGAAACTTCGTCCATGAACACTGAAGCTTTCTTT
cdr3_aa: CASSPETSSMNTEAFF

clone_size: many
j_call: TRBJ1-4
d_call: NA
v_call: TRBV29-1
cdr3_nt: TGCAGCGTTCGGACATCGCTAAATGAAAAACTGTTTTTT
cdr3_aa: CSVRTSLNEKLFF

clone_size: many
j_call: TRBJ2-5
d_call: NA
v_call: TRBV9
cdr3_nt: TGTGCCAGCAGCCTCACCCCTACTGAGACCCAGTACTTC
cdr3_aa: CASSLTPTETQYF

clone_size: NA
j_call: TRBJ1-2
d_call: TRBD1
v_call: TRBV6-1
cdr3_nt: TGTGCCAGCAGGACACAGGGGTCCCCCTATGGCTACACCTTC
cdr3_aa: CASRTQGSPYGYTF

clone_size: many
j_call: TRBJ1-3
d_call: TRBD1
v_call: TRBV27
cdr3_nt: TGTGCCAGCAGTCCTTCCCACGGACAGGGGCCTGGAAACACCATATATTTT
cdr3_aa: CASSPSHGQGPGNTIYF

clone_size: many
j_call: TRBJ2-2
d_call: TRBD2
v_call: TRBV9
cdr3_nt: TGTGCCAGCAGACCACCGGGACTAGAAACCGGGGAGCTGTTTTTT
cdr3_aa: CASRPPGLETGELFF

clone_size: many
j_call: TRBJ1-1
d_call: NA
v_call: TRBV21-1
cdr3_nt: TGTGCCAGCAACAGGGACAACACTGAAGCTTTCTTT
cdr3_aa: CASNRDNTEAFF

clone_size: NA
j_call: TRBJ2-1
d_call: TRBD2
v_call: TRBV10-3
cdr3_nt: TGTGCCATCAGCCGGGAGGCTAGCATTCGGCAGTTCTTC
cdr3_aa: CAISREASIRQFF

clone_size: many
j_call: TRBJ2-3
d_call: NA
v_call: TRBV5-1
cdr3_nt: TGCGCCAGCAGCTTGGCACAGGACACAGATACGCAGTATTTT
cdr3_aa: CASSLAQDTDTQYF

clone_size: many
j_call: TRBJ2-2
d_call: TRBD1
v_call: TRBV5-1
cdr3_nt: TGCGCCAGCAGCCCATCCGGGACAGGGGTCACCGGGGAGCTGTTTTTT
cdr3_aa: CASSPSGTGVTGELFF

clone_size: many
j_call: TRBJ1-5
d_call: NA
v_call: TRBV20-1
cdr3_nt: TGCAGTGCTAGAGATCCACAGTTTAGCAATCAGCCCCAGCATTTT
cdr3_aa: CSARDPQFSNQPQHF

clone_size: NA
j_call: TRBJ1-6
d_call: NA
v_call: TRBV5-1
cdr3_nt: TGCGCCAACAGCTTGGCCCAAAATCGGTCACCCCTCCACTTT
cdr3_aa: CANSLAQNRSPLHF

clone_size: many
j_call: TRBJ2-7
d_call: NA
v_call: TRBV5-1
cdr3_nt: TGCGCCAGCAGCCGATATGAAACCTACGAGCAGTACTTC
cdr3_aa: CASSRYETYEQYF

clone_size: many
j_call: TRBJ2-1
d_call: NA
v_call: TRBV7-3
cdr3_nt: TGTGCCAGCAGCGCTGGTGATGAGCAGTTCTTC
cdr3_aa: CASSAGDEQFF

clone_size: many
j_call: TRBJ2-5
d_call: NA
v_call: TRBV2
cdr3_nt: TGTGCCAGCGAGAGGGACACGAAGGAGACCCAGTACTTC
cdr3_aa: CASERDTKETQYF

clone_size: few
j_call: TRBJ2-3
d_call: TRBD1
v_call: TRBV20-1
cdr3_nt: TGCAGTGCTAGGTCCCAGGGGGCTATCACAGATACGCAGTATTTT
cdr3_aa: CSARSQGAITDTQYF

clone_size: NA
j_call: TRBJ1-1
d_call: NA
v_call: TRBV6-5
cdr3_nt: TGTGCCAGCAGTTACCTCAGTGGGGGTGGCACTGAAGCTTTCTTT
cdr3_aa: CASSYLSGGGTEAFF

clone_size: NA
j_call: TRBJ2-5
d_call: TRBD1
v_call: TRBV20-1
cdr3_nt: TGCTGTGCTAGGGCCAGGGGGATTTACGGAACACCGCAAGAGACCCAGTACTTC
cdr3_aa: CCARARGIYGTPQETQYF

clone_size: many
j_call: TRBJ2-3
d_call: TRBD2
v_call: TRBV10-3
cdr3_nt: TGTGCCATCAGTTTAGCGGGGGCCGAAACAGATACGCAGTATTTT
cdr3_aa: CAISLAGAETDTQYF

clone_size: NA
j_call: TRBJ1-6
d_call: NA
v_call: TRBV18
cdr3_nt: TGTGCCAGCTCACTCCAGGAGGTTGATTCACCCCTCCACTTT
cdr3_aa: CASSLQEVDSPLHF

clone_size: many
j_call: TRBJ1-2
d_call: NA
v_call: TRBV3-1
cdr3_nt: TGTGCCAGCAGCCAAGTGGATTTTGGCTACACCTTC
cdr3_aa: CASSQVDFGYTF

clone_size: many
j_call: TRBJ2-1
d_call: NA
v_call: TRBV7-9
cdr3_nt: TGTGCCAGCAGCCTCCTTCAGCCGTCCTACAATGAGCAGTTCTTC
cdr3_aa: CASSLLQPSYNEQFF

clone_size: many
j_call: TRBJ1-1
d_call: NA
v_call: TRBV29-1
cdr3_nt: TGCAGCGTTGGGGGACGCAGGGACACTGAAGCTTTCTTT
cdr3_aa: CSVGGRRDTEAFF

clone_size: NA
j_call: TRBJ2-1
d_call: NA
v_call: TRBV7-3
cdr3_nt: TGTGCCAGCAGCCGCGAGGTAGCGGCCTCGAATGAGCAGTTCTTC
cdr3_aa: CASSREVAASNEQFF

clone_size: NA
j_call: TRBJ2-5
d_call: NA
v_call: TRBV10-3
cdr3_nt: TGTGCCATCAGAAGATCAGAAACCCAAGAGACCCAGTACTTC
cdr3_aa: CAIRRSETQETQYF

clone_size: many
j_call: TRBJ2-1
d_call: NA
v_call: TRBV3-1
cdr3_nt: TGTGCCAGCAGCCAAGTAACCGGTGAGCAGTTCTTC
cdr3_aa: CASSQVTGEQFF

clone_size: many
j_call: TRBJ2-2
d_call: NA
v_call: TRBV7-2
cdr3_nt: TGTGCCAGCAGCTTGGGATGGACCGGGGAGCTGTTTTTT
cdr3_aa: CASSLGWTGELFF

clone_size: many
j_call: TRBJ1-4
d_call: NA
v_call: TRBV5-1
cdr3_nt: TGCGCCAGCAGCCCGGAGGGCAATGAAAAACTGTTTTTT
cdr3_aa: CASSPEGNEKLFF

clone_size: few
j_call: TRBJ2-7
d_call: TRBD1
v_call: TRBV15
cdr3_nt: TGTGCCACCAGCAGAGATCGGCCAGGGGGCTCCTACGAGCAGTACTTC
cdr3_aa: CATSRDRPGGSYEQYF

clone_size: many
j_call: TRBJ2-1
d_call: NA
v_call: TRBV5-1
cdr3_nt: TGCGCCAGCAGCACGCTAAGGGGATCCAATGAGCAGTTCTTC
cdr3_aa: CASSTLRGSNEQFF

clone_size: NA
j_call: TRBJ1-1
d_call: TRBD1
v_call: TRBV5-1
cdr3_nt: TGCGCCAGCAGCGCAGTAAGGGGGCTGAACACTGAAGCTTTCTTT
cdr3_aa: CASSAVRGLNTEAFF

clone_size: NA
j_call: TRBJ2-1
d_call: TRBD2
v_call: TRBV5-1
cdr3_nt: TGCGCCAGCAGCTTGGAAGGACTAGCGGGGGCCTTCTCCTACAATGAGCAGTTCTTC
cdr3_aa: CASSLEGLAGAFSYNEQFF

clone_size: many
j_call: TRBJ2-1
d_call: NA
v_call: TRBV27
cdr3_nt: TGTGCCAGCAGCTCTCGCAATGAGCAGTTCTTC
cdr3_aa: CASSSRNEQFF

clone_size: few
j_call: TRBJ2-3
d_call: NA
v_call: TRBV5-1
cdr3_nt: TGCGCCAGCAGCTTGGTTCGGGGGGCATCAGATACGCAGTATTTT
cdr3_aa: CASSLVRGASDTQYF

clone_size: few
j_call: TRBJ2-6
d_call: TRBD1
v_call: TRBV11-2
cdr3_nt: TGTGCCAGCAGCATCCGACAGGGTATAAAATCTGGGGCCAACGTCCTGACTTTC
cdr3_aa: CASSIRQGIKSGANVLTF

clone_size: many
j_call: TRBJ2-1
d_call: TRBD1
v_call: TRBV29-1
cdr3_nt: TGCAGCGTTGATAAGGGGACAGGGGAACTCAATGAGCAGTTCTTC
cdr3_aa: CSVDKGTGELNEQFF

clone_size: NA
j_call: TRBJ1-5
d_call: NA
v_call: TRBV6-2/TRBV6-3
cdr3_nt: TGTGCCAGCAGTTATACGGGGGGCGGTGGTCAGCCCCAGCATTTT
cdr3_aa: CASSYTGGGGQPQHF

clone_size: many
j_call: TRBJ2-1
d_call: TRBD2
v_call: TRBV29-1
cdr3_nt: TGCAGCGTTGAGGTCCTTGGGACTACCAACAATGAGCAGTTCTTC
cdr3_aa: CSVEVLGTTNNEQFF

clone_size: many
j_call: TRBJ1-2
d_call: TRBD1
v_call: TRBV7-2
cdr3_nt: TGTGCCAGCAGCTTAGTAGCGACAGGGTCTCTTCGAGGCTACACCTTC
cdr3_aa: CASSLVATGSLRGYTF

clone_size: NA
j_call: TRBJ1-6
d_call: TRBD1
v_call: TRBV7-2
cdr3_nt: TGTGCCAGCAGCCCCGAGGGGGCGCAGGATTCACCCCTCCACTTT
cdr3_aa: CASSPEGAQDSPLHF

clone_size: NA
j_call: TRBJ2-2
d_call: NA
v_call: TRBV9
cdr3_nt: TGTGCCAGCAGCGTAGGCCTCATCCGGGGAGACCCCGGGGAGCTGTTTTTT
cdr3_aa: CASSVGLIRGDPGELFF